The T cell receptor beta chain described here comes from a study of T cell changes during pregnancy in multiple sclerosis. TCRdb's table, derived via immunoSEQ multiplex PCR, lists solely in-frame clones and lacks some. The table shows 100,000 to 140,000 clones, with about 90% occurring only once. With V trimmed by 4 bases and J by 9 bases, 9 bases remained unmatched. The CDR3 runs to 15 residues. Germline-derived CDR1 and CDR2 are SGHRS and YFSETQ. Here the sequenced sample was peripheral blood, taken in the third trimester of pregnancy. This TCR came from a female donor in good health, enrolled as a control in a pregnancy study. The genes are TRBV5-1 and TRBJ1-6; 8 bases line up with TRBD1. CDR3 DNA: TGCGCCAGCAGCCCGGACAGGGAATTTGGTTCACCCCTCCACTTT. It yields the protein CASSPDREFGSPLHF.